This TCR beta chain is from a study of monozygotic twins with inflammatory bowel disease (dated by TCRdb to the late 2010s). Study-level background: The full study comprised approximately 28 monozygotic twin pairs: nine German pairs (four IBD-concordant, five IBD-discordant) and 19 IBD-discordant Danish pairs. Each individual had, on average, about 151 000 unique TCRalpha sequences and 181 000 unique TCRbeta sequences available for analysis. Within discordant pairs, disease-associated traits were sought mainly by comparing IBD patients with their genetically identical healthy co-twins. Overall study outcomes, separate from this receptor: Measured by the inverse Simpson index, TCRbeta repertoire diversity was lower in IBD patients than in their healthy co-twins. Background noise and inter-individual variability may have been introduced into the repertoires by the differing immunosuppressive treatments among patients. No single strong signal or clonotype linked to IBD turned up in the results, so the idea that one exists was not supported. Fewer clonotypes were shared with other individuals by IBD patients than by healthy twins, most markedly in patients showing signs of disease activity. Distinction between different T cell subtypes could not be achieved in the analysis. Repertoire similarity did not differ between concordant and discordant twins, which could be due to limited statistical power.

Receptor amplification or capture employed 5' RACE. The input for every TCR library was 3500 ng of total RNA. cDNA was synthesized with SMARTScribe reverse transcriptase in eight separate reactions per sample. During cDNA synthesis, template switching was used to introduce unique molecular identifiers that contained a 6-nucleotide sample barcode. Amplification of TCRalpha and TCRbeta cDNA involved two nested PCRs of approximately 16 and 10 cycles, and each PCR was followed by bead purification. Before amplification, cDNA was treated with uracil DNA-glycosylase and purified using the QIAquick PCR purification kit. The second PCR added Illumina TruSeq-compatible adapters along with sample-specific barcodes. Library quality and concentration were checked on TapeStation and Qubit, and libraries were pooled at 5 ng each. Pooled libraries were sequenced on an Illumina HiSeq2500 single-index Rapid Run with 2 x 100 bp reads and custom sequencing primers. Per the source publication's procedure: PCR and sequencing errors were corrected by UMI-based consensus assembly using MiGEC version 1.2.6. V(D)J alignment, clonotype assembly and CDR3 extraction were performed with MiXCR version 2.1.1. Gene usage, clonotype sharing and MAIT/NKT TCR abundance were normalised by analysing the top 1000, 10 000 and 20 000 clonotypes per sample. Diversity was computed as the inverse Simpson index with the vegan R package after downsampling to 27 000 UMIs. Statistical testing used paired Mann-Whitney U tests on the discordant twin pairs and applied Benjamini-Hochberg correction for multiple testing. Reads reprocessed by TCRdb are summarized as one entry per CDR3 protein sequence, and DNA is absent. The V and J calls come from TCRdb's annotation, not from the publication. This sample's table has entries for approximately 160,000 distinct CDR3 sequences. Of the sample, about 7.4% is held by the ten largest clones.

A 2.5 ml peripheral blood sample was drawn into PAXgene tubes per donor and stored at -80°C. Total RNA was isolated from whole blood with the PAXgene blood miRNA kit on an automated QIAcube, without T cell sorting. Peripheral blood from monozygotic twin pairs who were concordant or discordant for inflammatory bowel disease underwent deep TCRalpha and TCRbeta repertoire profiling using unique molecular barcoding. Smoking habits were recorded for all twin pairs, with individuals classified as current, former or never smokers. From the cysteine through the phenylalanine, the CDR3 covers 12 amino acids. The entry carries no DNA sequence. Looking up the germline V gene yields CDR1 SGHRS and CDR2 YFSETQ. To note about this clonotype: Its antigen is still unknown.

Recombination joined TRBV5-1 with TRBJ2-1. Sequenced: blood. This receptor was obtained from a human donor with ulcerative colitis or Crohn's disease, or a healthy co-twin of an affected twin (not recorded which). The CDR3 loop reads CASSSQYNEQFF. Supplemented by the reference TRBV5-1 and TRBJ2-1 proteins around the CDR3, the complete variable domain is KAGVTQTPRYLIKTRGQQVTLSCSPISGHRSVSWYQQTPGQGLQFLFEYFSETQRNKGNFPGRFSGRQFSNSRSEMNVSTLELGDSALYLCASSSQYNEQFFGPGTRLTVL.